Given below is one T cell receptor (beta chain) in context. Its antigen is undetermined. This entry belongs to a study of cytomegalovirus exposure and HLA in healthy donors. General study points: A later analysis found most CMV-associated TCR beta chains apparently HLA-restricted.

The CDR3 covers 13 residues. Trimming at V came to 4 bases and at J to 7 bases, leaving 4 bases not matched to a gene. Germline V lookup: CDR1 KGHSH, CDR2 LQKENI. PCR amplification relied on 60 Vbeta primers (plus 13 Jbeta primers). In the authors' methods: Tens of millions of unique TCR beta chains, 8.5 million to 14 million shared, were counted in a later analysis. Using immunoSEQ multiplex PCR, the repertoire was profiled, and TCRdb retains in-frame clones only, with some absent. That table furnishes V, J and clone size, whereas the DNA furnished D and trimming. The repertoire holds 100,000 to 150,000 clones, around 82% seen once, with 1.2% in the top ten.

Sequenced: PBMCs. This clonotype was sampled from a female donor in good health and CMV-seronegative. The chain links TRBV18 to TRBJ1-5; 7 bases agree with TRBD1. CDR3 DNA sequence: TGTGCCAGCTCACGACAGGGCGACCAGCCCCAGCATTTT. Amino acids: CASSRQGDQPQHF.